The entry below describes one T cell receptor (beta chain). TCRdb's copy holds only in-frame clones and misses some; the assay was immunoSEQ multiplex PCR. The repertoire consists of approximately 70,000 clones, with roughly 90% occurring once and the leading ten covering around 6.3%. The sample comes from a study of blood T cell repertoires in COVID-19. V shed 6 bases and J shed 2 bases, with 7 bases lying between them. This CDR3 has 13 residues. Germline V lookup: CDR1 MNHEY, CDR2 SMNVEV (reference sequence). The sequence derives from a woman aged 50 to 65 with acute or convalescent COVID-19. This rearrangement joins TRBV27 to TRBJ1-4, with D perhaps TRBD1 (5 bases). Sequenced sample: peripheral blood. CDR3 region: CASSRGTNEKLFF. The CDR3 coding sequence is TGTGCCAGCAGCCGGGGGACTAATGAAAAACTGTTTTTT.